This entry describes one T cell receptor (beta chain). Its antigen is unknown. No qualities accompany the bases; no much larger clone lies one base away. This sample is part of a study of a mutant IDH1 vaccine in newly diagnosed glioma (dated by TCRdb to the early 2020s). Context from the whole study: Eight vaccinations were administered to patients in weeks 1, 3, 5, 7, 11, 15, 19 and 23, corresponding to visits V03 through V10. Vaccination started 4-6 weeks after radiotherapy alone, or was given together with temozolomide cycles in the groups whose treatment included chemotherapy. Of the 32 patients who were treated, about 62% were male and roughly 38% were female, and the mean age was around 40 years. Prior to enrollment, patients had been given standard therapy consisting of radiotherapy alone, temozolomide alone, or radiochemotherapy with temozolomide, with the combination given to most patients. Six visits were used for peripheral blood collection: V03 (baseline), V05, V07, V10, V12 and V13. For exploratory analyses, longitudinal TCRB deep sequencing was carried out in about 25 treated patients wherever samples were available.

Results and caveats for the whole study, not just this receptor: Selection of PBMC samples for TCRB deep sequencing was based on availability. Pseudoprogression appeared unrelated to alterations in the top peripheral T cell clonotypes detected by TCRB sequencing. Vaccine-induced immune responses across multiple MHC alleles were detected in approximately 94% of patients. The authors stated that sample limitations prevented analyses of patient blood samples from being reproduced.

The method behind the library was the immunoSEQ multiplex PCR assay. Following the manufacturer's protocol, the hsTCRB Kit was used to amplify rearranged TCR beta chain sequences. TCRB libraries were sequenced on an Illumina MiSeq. The paper's data handling went like this. Demultiplexing, trimming and gene mapping were performed with the kit vendor's proprietary platform. This immuneACCESS table, as held by TCRdb, lists in-frame sequences with V and J called but not all clones. Of the missing ones, under half trace to an unresolved V gene in checked studies; the others have no known cause. The V and J calls and the clone size are those of that table, but D and trimming were determined from the DNA. Within this sample are 56,000 or so clones, with just under 80% of them counted one time only. The ten largest clones capture about 1.8% of the sample. Read against the paper, the sample's time point label means: week 5, during vaccination. A 20-mer mutant IDH1 peptide at 300 micrograms in Montanide made up each vaccine dose, which was injected subcutaneously together with topical imiquimod. Donors had newly diagnosed WHO grade 3 or 4 IDH1-mutant astrocytomas with loss of nuclear ATRX. The samples were drawn from NOA16, a multicentre, single-arm, open-label phase I trial in Germany that tested a mutant IDH1 peptide vaccine in humans for the first time. Genomic DNA for TCRB sequencing was isolated from EDTA blood with the DNeasy Blood and Tissue Kit.

Specimen: PBMCs, collected from a glioma patient whose treatment included an IDH1 peptide vaccine. This clonotype originated in a woman in her 40s with glioma.

The CDR3 in this case is CASSPGTWRSYEQYF. At the DNA level, the sequence is TGTGCCAGTAGTCCTGGGACATGGCGCTCCTACGAGCAGTACTTC. The sequence links TRBV19 to TRBJ2-7; the D segment could be TRBD1, given 6 matching bases. The CDR3 goes from the cysteine to the phenylalanine over 15 residues. Only the CDR3 part of the read is kept: 45 bases, read in frame from the first base. CDR1 LNHDA and CDR2 SQIVND were looked up in the germline V gene (reference sequence). The germline ends are 14 bases apart after V is trimmed by 5 bases and J by 0 bases.